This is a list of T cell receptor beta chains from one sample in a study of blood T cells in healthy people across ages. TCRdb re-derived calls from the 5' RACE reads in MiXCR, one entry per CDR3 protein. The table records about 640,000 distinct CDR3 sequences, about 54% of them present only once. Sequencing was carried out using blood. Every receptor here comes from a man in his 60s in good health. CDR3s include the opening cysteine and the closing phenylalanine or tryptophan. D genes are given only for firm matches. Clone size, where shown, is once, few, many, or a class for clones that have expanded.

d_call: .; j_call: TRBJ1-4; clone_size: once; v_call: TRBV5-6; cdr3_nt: TGTGCCAGCAGCACCGGACTGAATGAAAAACTGTTTTTT; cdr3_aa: CASSTGLNEKLFF
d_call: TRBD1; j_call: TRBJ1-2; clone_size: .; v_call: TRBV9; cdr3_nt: TGTGCCAGCAGCGAGCGGGAGGGGGCGCAAGGCTACACCTTC; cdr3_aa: CASSEREGAQGYTF
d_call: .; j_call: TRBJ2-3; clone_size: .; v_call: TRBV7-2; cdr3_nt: TGTGCCAGCAGCTCCCCGGGCGGCGGAGGTACGCAGTATTTT; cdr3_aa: CASSSPGGGGTQYF
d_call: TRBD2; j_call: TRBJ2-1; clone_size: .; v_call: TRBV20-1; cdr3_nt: TGCAGTGCTCAGACTAGCGGGGAAGAGACCCAGTTCTTC; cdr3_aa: CSAQTSGEETQFF
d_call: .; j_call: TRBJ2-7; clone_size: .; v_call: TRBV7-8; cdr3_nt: TGTGCCAGCAGACAGGTAGGGGACGAGCAGTACTTC; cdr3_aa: CASRQVGDEQYF
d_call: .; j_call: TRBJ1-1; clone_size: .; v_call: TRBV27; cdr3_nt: TGTGCCAGCAGGCCGACTGCGAACACTGAAGCTTTCTTT; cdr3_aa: CASRPTANTEAFF
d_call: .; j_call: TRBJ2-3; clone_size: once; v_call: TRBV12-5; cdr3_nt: TGTGCTAGCCGTCAACAGGGGACTACTAGCACAGACACGCAGTATTTT; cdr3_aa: CASRQQGTTSTDTQYF
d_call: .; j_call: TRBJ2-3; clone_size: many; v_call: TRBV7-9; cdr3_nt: TGTGCCAGCAGCTTACAGGGCACAGATACGCAGTATTTT; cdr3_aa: CASSLQGTDTQYF
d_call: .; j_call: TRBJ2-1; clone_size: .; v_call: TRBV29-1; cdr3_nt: TGCAGCGGTAGGGCGGACAATGAGCAGTTCTTC; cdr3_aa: CSGRADNEQFF
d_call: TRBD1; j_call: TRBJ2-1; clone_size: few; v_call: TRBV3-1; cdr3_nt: TGTGCCAGCAGCCAACCTCCGACAGGGAATGAGCAGTTCTTC; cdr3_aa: CASSQPPTGNEQFF
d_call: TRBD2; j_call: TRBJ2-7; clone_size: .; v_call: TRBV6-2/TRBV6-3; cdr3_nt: TGTGCCAGCAGGCCACAGGGTCCCCTAGCGGGAAGCTCCTACGAGCAGTACTTC; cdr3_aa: CASRPQGPLAGSSYEQYF
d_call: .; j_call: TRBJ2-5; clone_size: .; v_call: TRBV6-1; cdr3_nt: TGTGCCAGCAGCCATGACAGCCAAGAGACCCAGTACTTC; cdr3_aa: CASSHDSQETQYF
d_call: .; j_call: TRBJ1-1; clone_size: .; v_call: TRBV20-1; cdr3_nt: TGCAGTGCTAGAGATGCGAGGTCAGGGAACACTGAAGCTTTCTTT; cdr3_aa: CSARDARSGNTEAFF
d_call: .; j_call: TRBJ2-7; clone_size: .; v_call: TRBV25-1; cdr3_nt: TGTGCCAGCAGTGATACTCGGGGGACCTACGAGCAGTACTTC; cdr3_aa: CASSDTRGTYEQYF
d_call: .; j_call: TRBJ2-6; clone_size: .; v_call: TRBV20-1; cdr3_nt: TGCAGTGCTAGGACAGCCTCTGGGGCCAACGTCCTGACTTTC; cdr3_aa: CSARTASGANVLTF
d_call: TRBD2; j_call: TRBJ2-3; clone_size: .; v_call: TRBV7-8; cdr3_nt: TGTGCCAGCAGCTTTGCCGGGACTAGCGCCACAGATACGCAGTATTTT; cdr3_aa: CASSFAGTSATDTQYF
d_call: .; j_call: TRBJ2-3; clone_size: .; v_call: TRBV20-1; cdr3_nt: TGCAGTGCAAGCCAGACAGGCCCCAGCACAGATACGCAGTATTTT; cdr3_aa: CSASQTGPSTDTQYF
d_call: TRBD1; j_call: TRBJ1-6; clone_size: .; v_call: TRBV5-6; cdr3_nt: TGTGCCAGCAGCTTAAGTCCAGGGGGAAATTCACCCCTCCACTTT; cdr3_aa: CASSLSPGGNSPLHF
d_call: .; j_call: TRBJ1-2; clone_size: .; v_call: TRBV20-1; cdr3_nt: TGCAGCTCCGAGGACAGCACAGTCTATGGCTACACCTTC; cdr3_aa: CSSEDSTVYGYTF
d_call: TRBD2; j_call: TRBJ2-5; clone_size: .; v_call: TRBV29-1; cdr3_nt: TGCAGCGTAGGGCGGGGGGTTTCCGGAGAGACCCAGTACTTC; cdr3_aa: CSVGRGVSGETQYF
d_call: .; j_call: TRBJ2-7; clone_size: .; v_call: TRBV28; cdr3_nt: TGTGCCAGCAGCCCCGCTCGGCCAAACTACGAGCAGTACTTC; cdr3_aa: CASSPARPNYEQYF
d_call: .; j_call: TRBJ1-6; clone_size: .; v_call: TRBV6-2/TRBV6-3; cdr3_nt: TGTGCCAGCAGTTACTTCGGGACGGACAATTCACCCCTCCACTTT; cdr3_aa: CASSYFGTDNSPLHF
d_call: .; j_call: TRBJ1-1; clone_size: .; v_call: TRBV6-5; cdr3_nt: TGTGCCAGCAGTTCCACACTGAACACTGAAGCTTTCTTT; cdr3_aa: CASSSTLNTEAFF
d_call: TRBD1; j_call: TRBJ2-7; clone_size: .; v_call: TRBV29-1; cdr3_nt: TGCAGCGTTGTTCTCCGGGACAGGGGACCCTACGAGCAGTACTTC; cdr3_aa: CSVVLRDRGPYEQYF
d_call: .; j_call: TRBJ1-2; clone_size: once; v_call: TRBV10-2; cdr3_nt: TGCGCCAGCAGTGAGTCTCCAGGGTCGAGCTATGGCTACACCTTC; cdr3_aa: CASSESPGSSYGYTF
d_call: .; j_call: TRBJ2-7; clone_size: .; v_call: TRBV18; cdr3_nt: TGTGCCAGCTCACCGGTTAACCCCTACGAGCAGTACTTC; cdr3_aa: CASSPVNPYEQYF
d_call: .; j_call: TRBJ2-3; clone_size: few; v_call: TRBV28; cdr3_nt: TGTGCCAGCGTCCCCTCGGGGACCCCTTTCCGGGATACGCAGTATTTT; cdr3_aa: CASVPSGTPFRDTQYF
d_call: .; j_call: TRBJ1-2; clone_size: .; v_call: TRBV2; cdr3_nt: TGTGCCAGCACATGGACAGTGCCTAACTATGGCTACACCTTC; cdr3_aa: CASTWTVPNYGYTF
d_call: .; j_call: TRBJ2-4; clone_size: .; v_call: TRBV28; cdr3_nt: TGTGCCACCGGCGGACAGTTATGGAACATTCAGTACTTC; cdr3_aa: CATGGQLWNIQYF
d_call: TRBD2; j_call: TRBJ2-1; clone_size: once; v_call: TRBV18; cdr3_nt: TGTGCCAGCTATACTAGCGGGGGTTACAATGAGCAGTTCTTC; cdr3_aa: CASYTSGGYNEQFF
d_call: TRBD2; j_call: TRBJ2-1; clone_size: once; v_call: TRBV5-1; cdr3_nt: TGCGCCAGCAGCTTGGGGACTAGGAACAGTGAGCAGTTCTTC; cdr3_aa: CASSLGTRNSEQFF
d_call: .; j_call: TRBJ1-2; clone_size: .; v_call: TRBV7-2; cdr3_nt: TGTGCCAGCAGCTTAGTGGCAGGGTATGGGAATGGCTACACCTTC; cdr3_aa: CASSLVAGYGNGYTF
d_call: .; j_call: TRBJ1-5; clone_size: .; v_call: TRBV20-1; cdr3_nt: TGCAGTGCTAGAGATCCGTCGGGCCAGCCCCAGCATTTT; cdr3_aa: CSARDPSGQPQHF
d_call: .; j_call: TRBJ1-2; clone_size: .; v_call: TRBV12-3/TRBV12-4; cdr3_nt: TGTGCCAGCAGCCTTCCCAGGGACTATGGCTACACCTTC; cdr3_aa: CASSLPRDYGYTF
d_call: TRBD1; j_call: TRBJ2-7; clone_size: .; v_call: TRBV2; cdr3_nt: TGTGCCAGCAGTGAAGGGACAGGGCCTACGAGGCAGTACTTC; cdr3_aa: CASSEGTGPTRQYF
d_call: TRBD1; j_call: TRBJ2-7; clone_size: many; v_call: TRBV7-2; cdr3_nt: TGTGCCAGCAGCTTAGGAACAGGGGACTCCTACGAGCAGTACTTC; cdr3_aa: CASSLGTGDSYEQYF
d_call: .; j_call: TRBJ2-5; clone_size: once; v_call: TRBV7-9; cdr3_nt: TGTGCCAGCAGCCCAAGACAGGCCCTCCAAGAGACCCAGTACTTC; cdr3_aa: CASSPRQALQETQYF
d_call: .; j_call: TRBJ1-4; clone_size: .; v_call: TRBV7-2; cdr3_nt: TGTGCCAGCAGCCTGAGGGCCGGGGGTAATGAAAAACTGTTTTTT; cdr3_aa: CASSLRAGGNEKLFF
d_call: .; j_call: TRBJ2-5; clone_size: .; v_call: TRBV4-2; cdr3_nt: TGTGCCAGCAGCCAAGAAAAGCTGGGAGAGACCCAGTACTTC; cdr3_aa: CASSQEKLGETQYF
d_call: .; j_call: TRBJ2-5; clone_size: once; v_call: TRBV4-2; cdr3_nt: TGTGCCAGCAGCCAAGGGCGACTCGAGACCCAGTACTTC; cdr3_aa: CASSQGRLETQYF
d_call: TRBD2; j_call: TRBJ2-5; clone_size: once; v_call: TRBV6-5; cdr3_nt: TGTGCCAGCAGTTACGGACTAGCGGGGGGCCAAGAGACCCAGTACTTC; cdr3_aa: CASSYGLAGGQETQYF
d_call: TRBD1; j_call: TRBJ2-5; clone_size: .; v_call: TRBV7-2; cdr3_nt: TGTGCCAGCAGCTTATCCGGGACAGGGGTTAAGACCCAGTACTTC; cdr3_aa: CASSLSGTGVKTQYF
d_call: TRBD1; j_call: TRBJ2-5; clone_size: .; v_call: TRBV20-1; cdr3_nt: TGCAGTGCCCTTGGGGGTAGGACAGGGTTTCAAGAGACCCAGTACTTC; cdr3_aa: CSALGGRTGFQETQYF
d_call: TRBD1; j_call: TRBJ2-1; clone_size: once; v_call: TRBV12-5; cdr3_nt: TGTGCTAGTGCCATACAGGGGGCTCACAATGAGCAGTTCTTC; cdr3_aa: CASAIQGAHNEQFF
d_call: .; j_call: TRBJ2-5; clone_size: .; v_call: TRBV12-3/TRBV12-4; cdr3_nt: TGTGCCAGCAGCCCTCCTCGGGGAGAGACCCAGTACTTC; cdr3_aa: CASSPPRGETQYF
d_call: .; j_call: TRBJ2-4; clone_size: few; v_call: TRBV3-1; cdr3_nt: TGTGCCAGCAGTACCGTAGGGTCCAAAAACATTCAGTACTTC; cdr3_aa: CASSTVGSKNIQYF
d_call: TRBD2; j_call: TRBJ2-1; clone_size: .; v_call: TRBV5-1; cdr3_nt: TGCGCCAGCAGCTTGGGGGTGGGGGGGTCCTACAATGAGCAGTTCTTC; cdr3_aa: CASSLGVGGSYNEQFF
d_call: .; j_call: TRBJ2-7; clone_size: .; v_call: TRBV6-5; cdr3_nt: TGTGCCAGCAGTAGAGGACAATTTTCTGCCGAGCAGTACTTC; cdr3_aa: CASSRGQFSAEQYF
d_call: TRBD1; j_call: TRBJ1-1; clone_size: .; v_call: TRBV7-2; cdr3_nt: TGTGCCAGCAGCCTCCGACAGGGAGGGGACACTGAAGCTTTCTTT; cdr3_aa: CASSLRQGGDTEAFF
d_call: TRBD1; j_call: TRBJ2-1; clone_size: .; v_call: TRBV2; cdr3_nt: TGTGCCAGCAGTAAATCCGGGACAGGGGTTTACAATGAGCAGTTCTTC; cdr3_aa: CASSKSGTGVYNEQFF
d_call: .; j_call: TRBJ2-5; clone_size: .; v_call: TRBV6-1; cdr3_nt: TGTGCCAGCACCGAAGGTGGGGAGCAAGAGACCCAGTACTTC; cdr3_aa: CASTEGGEQETQYF
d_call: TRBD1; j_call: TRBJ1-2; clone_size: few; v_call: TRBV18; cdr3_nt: TGTGCCAGCTCACCTATGACTGTCCCGGGACAGGGAGTCGGCTACACCTTC; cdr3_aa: CASSPMTVPGQGVGYTF
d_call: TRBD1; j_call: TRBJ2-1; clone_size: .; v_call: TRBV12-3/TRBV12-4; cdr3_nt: TGTGCCAGCAGTTTAGGGACAGGATGGGGCAATGAGCAGTTCTTC; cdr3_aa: CASSLGTGWGNEQFF
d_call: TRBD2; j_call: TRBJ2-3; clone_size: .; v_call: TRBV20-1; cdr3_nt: TGCACTGCACTAGCGGGGAGGGATACGCAGTATTTT; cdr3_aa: CTALAGRDTQYF
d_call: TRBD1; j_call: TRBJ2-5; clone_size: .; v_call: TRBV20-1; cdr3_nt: TGCAGTGCTACCCCAGGGGGCAAGATGGAGACCCGGTACTTC; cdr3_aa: CSATPGGKMETRYF